A selection of T cell receptor beta chains follows, all from one sample in a study of T cells after yellow fever vaccination. One entry per CDR3 protein, called by TCRdb with MiXCR from the 5' RACE reads. The sample has roughly 180,000 distinct CDR3 sequences, 6.2% seen once. Sequences were derived from CD4+ T cells sorted from PBMCs, sampled on the day of the first yellow fever vaccination. The receptors come from a man aged 18 to 35 who received the YFV17D yellow fever vaccine. CDR3s include the opening cysteine and the closing phenylalanine or tryptophan. D genes are given only for firm matches. Clone size appears in some rows only: once, few, many, or a class for an expanded clone.

abundance	v_gene	j_gene	d_gene	CDR3nt	CDR3aa
many	TRBV5-1	TRBJ2-1	TRBD2	TGCGCCAGCGCATTGGGGGGGTATGAGCAGTTCTTC	CASALGGYEQFF
.	TRBV12-3/TRBV12-4	TRBJ2-1	.	TGTGCCAGCAGTTTTGTTGGGGGGCAGTTCTTC	CASSFVGGQFF
.	TRBV11-2	TRBJ2-7	TRBD2	TGTGCCAGCAGTTCGGCTGGGGGTCCGGGACTACTCCTTTACGAGCAGTACTTC	CASSSAGGPGLLLYEQYF
many	TRBV5-1	TRBJ2-3	.	TGCGCCAGCGCCGGGAGCCCGGGGAATACGCAGTATTTT	CASAGSPGNTQYF
few	TRBV20-1	TRBJ2-3	.	TGCAGTGCCTCAGGGCTCCGATCCATTAGCACAGATACGCAGTATTTT	CSASGLRSISTDTQYF
few	TRBV27	TRBJ2-7	.	TGTGCCAGCAGTTTTCGGCCCCAGTACGAGCAGTACTTC	CASSFRPQYEQYF
few	TRBV18	TRBJ2-3	.	TGTGCCAGCTCATCGCAAATGACAGTATTGGTAGCAGATACGCAGTATTTT	CASSSQMTVLVADTQYF
.	TRBV24-1	TRBJ2-1	TRBD2	TGTGCCACCAGTGATCCCGGGACTAGCGAGAATGAGCAGTTCTTC	CATSDPGTSENEQFF
.	TRBV5-1	TRBJ2-3	TRBD2	TGCGCCAGCAGGTTAAGGATAGCGGGGTACAGAGATACGCAGTATTTT	CASRLRIAGYRDTQYF
.	TRBV5-5	TRBJ2-5	.	TGTGCCAGCAGCTTGGGGGTGGCGGCTCGAGAGACCCAGTACTTC	CASSLGVAARETQYF
few	TRBV20-1	TRBJ2-3	TRBD2	TGCAGTGTCTCAGGACTAGCGGGGGCCGGACGCACAGATACGCAGTATTTT	CSVSGLAGAGRTDTQYF
few	TRBV5-5	TRBJ1-5	.	TGTGCCAGCAGCCGGTCTGGCCCCGGCGGGCAGCCCCAGCATTTT	CASSRSGPGGQPQHF
few	TRBV3-1	TRBJ2-1	TRBD2	TGTGCCAGCAGCCAAGACCCCCAGGGAGGGAATGAGCAGTTCTTC	CASSQDPQGGNEQFF
many	TRBV7-3	TRBJ2-3	.	TGTGCCAGCAGCCGAGCGGGTTCACCGGATACGCAGTATTTT	CASSRAGSPDTQYF
.	TRBV18	TRBJ1-2	.	TGTGCCAGCTCACCACAACAGGAAGTGGATGGCTACACCTTC	CASSPQQEVDGYTF
few	TRBV5-4	TRBJ1-3	.	TGTGCCAGCAGCTTGGAAGGAGGAAACACCATATATTTT	CASSLEGGNTIYF
.	TRBV6-5	TRBJ1-2	.	TGTGCCAGCAGTTACCCTGGCTGGAAGGGCTACACCTTC	CASSYPGWKGYTF
few	TRBV20-1	TRBJ2-5	TRBD1	TGCAGTGCAACGGACAGGGCGGAGACCCAGTACTTC	CSATDRAETQYF
.	TRBV20-1	TRBJ2-3	TRBD2	TGCAGTGCCGAGAGGCGTCTAGCGGGGGAGGATACGCAGTATTTT	CSAERRLAGEDTQYF
few	TRBV11-3	TRBJ2-1	.	TGTGCCAGCAGCACGGGCCTCTACAATGAGCAGTTCTTC	CASSTGLYNEQFF
many	TRBV11-3	TRBJ2-4	.	TGTGCCAGCAGCTTAGGGGCAGGAAACATTCAGTACTTC	CASSLGAGNIQYF
many	TRBV5-1	TRBJ2-5	TRBD2	TGTGCCAGCAGCCTTGGAGCGGGGCAAGAGACCCAGTACTTC	CASSLGAGQETQYF
many	TRBV7-9	TRBJ2-7	.	TGTGCCAGCAGCCTGACAGGAAACTACGAGCAGTACTTC	CASSLTGNYEQYF
many	TRBV12-3/TRBV12-4	TRBJ1-5	.	TGTGCCAGCAGCTGGGGGTCGGGCAATCAGCCCCAGCATTTT	CASSWGSGNQPQHF
.	TRBV27	TRBJ2-1	.	TGTGCCAGCCGCAGAGACAACTCCTACAATGAGCAGTTCTTC	CASRRDNSYNEQFF
many	TRBV7-9	TRBJ1-4	.	TGTGCCAGCAGTCATGCCGGGACCGTTGATGAAAAACTGTTTTTT	CASSHAGTVDEKLFF
.	TRBV25-1	TRBJ1-1	.	TGTGCCAGCAGGGGGGGGGCGGAGAACACTGAAGCTTTCTTT	CASRGGAENTEAFF
few	TRBV4-1	TRBJ2-2	TRBD2	TGCGCCAGCAGCACTCAACCCGGGACTATTTGGAACACCGGGGAGCTGTTTTTT	CASSTQPGTIWNTGELFF
many	TRBV5-1	TRBJ1-6	.	TGCGCCAGCAGCTTGGCCCCGACGGGGAGCTCCTATAATTCACCCCTCCACTTT	CASSLAPTGSSYNSPLHF
many	TRBV5-1	TRBJ2-5	.	TGCGCCAGCAGCTTTCTAGGGGGAGAGACCCAGTACTTC	CASSFLGGETQYF
few	TRBV25-1	TRBJ1-1	.	TGTGCCAGCAGTGAATTGAAGGGGCTAAACACTGAAGCTTTCTTT	CASSELKGLNTEAFF
medium-sized	TRBV7-6	TRBJ2-2	.	TGTGCCAGCAGCTTAGTGAGGGGCGTCACCGGGGAGCTGTTTTTT	CASSLVRGVTGELFF
few	TRBV7-2	TRBJ1-2	.	TGTGCCAGCAGCTTATCGGGCGGAGGGAACTATGGCTACACCTTC	CASSLSGGGNYGYTF
many	TRBV10-3	TRBJ2-1	.	TGTGCCATCAGGGACCAAGGGAATGAGCAGTTCTTC	CAIRDQGNEQFF
.	TRBV5-1	TRBJ2-2	TRBD2	TGCACCAGCAGTGGCGCGTCAGCGGGGACCGGGGAGCTGTTTTTT	CTSSGASAGTGELFF
many	TRBV6-5	TRBJ1-1	.	TGTGCCAGCAGTTACTCAAGAGGATACACTGAAGCTTTCTTT	CASSYSRGYTEAFF
many	TRBV15	TRBJ2-5	.	TGTGCCACCAGCCCCACGGGGGTCCGGACAGAGACCCAGTACTTC	CATSPTGVRTETQYF
many	TRBV27	TRBJ2-2	.	TGTGCCAGCAGTTTTCAGGGGACGGACACCGGGGAGCTGTTTTTT	CASSFQGTDTGELFF
many	TRBV2	TRBJ2-1	TRBD2	TGTGCCAGCAGGGCTAGCGGGGGGTCGCAGTTCTTC	CASRASGGSQFF
many	TRBV5-1	TRBJ1-1	.	TGCGCCAGCAGCTTGGAGCCAGGGGAGGACACTGAAGCTTTCTTT	CASSLEPGEDTEAFF
few	TRBV4-2	TRBJ2-7	.	TGTGCCAGCAGCCAAGATCGGACGGACTACGAGCAGTACTTC	CASSQDRTDYEQYF
many	TRBV5-1	TRBJ2-3	TRBD2	TGCGCCAGCCGACTAGCGGGGGACACAGATACGCAGTATTTT	CASRLAGDTDTQYF
.	TRBV5-4	TRBJ2-5	TRBD2	TGTGCCAGCAGCCCCGGGACTAGCGGGGGGGCCCAAGAGACCCAGTACTTC	CASSPGTSGGAQETQYF
.	TRBV3-1	TRBJ1-1	TRBD1	TGTGCCAGCAGCCAAGCCGGGACAGAGAACACTGAAGCTTTCTTT	CASSQAGTENTEAFF